Given below is one T cell receptor beta chain in context. This clonotype was seen a handful of times. The antigen this receptor binds is unknown. No much larger clone exists at a distance of one base, and base qualities are not known. TCR beta rearrangements were amplified from genomic DNA extracted from peripheral blood rather than from sorted cells or RNA. This sample was included in a study of T cell repertoires in aging, cancer and after chemotherapy (dated by TCRdb to the late 2010s). Describing the broader study: Donors spanned six age groups from 30 or younger to 70 or older, with at least three individuals per group. TCR repertoires from healthy donor controls were recorded over periods of several months to years and showed clear clonal overlap between repeated samplings. In total, the full dataset held about 9 million TCR reads. The study profiled peripheral blood TCR beta repertoires from healthy donors and cancer patients to examine immunoaging and T cell reconstitution after chemotherapy. The cohort comprised over 200 cancer patients, roughly 93 with hematological and some 120 with solid cancers, plus 95 healthy donors as a reference group.

The study at large found these results: According to the authors, the repertoire data do not permit conclusions about immunological memory after chemotherapy. In healthy donors, the decline in TCR diversity with age was mainly due to loss of richness, whereas in cancer patients loss of evenness also played a role. Untreated patients with hematological or solid cancers showed significantly lower blood TCR diversity and higher clonality than age-matched healthy donors. In both cancer cohorts, the median generation probability rose over the chemotherapy interval, which suggests that the repertoire was reconstituted through rebound thymic output.

Using a mixed TRB-A/B primer pool, multiplex touch-down PCR amplified rearranged TRB sequences covering the V, D and J segments. Illumina adapters and sample indices were attached to the amplicons in two consecutive PCR reactions using Phusion HS II polymerase. The amplicons were purified from gel with the NucleoSpin Gel and PCR Clean-up kit and then assessed with Qubit and an Agilent 2100 Bioanalyzer. Libraries were sequenced on an Illumina MiSeq using 600-cycle, single-indexed, paired-end runs. The published analysis was carried out like this. TRB sequences were processed with MiXCR versions 2.12 and 3.0.5. Each unique CDR3 nucleotide sequence was counted as one clone, and only productive sequences with at least two reads were retained. The repertoire metrics were Shannon diversity, evenness, clonality (defined as one minus evenness), and alpha-parameterized diversity profiles covering alpha 0 to 5. The IGoR algorithm was used to calculate generation probabilities of clones in the paired pre- and post-chemotherapy samples. TCRdb handled the public reads itself, with Q25 trimming in fastp and clone calling in MiXCR, and kept productive beta chains. CDR3 protein duplicates are merged, each entry listing the most common genes and DNA. The V and J calls shown here were made by TCRdb, not taken from the authors' results. This sample holds about 12,000 distinct CDR3 sequences; less than 40% were observed only once. The top ten clonotypes cover more than 6.5% of the sample.

CDR3 length: 15 amino acids, cysteine to phenylalanine. CDR3 DNA only is kept here, 45 bases in frame from base 1. Ends trimmed: V by 7 bases, J by 4 bases; bases unmatched to a gene: 8. Here the chain combines TRBV12-3 or TRBV12-4 and TRBJ2-2; 8 of the junction bases match TRBD1. This TCR was sampled from a human donor in good health. The donor label of this sample is uncertain. The sample was blood. The CDR3 sequence is CASTTGTGFTGELFF. The nucleotide sequence reads as follows: TGTGCCAGCACCACCGGGACAGGATTCACCGGGGAGCTGTTTTTT.